This TCR beta chain derives from a study of OX40 agonist ivuxolimab in advanced cancers. With autoimmune disease history or systemic immunosuppression, patients were excluded. Germline V gives CDR1 MDHEN, CDR2 SYDVKM. The CDR3 is made up of 16 amino acids. V shed 7 bases and J 3 bases; nucleotides not matched to a gene: 13. To note about this clone: Its antigen is as yet unknown.

Overall study findings and caveats: Circulating CD4+ and CD8+ T cells showed clonal expansion by week 6 at 0.1 to 3.0 mg/kg. Mean expanded clone counts were higher in CD8+ than CD4+ T cells.

The table came from immunoSEQ multiplex PCR; TCRdb's copy has only in-frame clones and leaves some out. The sample has tens of thousands of clones, roughly nine tenths seen once. This receptor was taken from an adult with an advanced solid tumor such as melanoma, head and neck, liver or kidney cancer. The chain recombines TRBV28 with TRBJ2-3; 7 bases align to TRBD2. This sample comprised CD4+ or CD8+ T cells sorted from blood, obtained in a trial of the OX40 agonist ivuxolimab. The CDR3: CASTPLALSGTDTQYF. The CDR3 DNA reads TGTGCCAGCACCCCCCTCGCCCTTAGCGGGACAGATACGCAGTATTTT.